Below, one TCR beta chain is given with its context. This specimen belongs to a study of human T cells and chemical hapten exposure. In the authors' methods: TCRs per sample had a median of 95,638 and ranged from about 23,224 to 690,600. TCRdb called the RACE reads again in MiXCR, with one record for every CDR3 protein. TCRdb, not the original authors, processed these V and J calls. In the table there are 150,000 to 200,000 distinct CDR3 sequences, roughly 15% of which are singletons. Time point meaning: patch test 1, 2 weeks after DPC sensitization. Treatment given: therapeutic diphenylcyclopropenone sensitization with weekly scalp DPC. V lost 3 bases to trimming and J lost 6 bases, with 23 bases between them. Germline CDR1 and CDR2: SGHVS and FNYEAQ. The CDR3 is 18 amino acids.

The J gene is TRBJ2-2, the V gene TRBV7-6; weak D call: TRBD1 (5 bases). This receptor was taken from a young woman with alopecia areata. Some clones in this sample may be carry-over from other donors' samples. The source material was whole blood, sampled in connection with sensitization to the hapten diphenylcyclopropenone (DPC). The CDR3 here is CASSFPSDGAERPGELFF. The CDR3 coding sequence is TGTGCCAGCAGCTTCCCCTCGGATGGGGCGGAAAGACCCGGGGAGCTGTTTTTT.